The source of this T cell receptor beta chain is a study of blood T cell repertoires in COVID-19. Unmatched junction bases numbered 7, after V lost 4 bases and J lost 12 bases. The germline V gene has CDR1 SGHAT and CDR2 FQNNGV. CDR3 size: 12 residues. In the original analysis: Amplification from reference gene primers served as the basis for estimated nucleated cell counts. Data came from immunoSEQ multiplex PCR; TCRdb stores just in-frame clones and leaves some out. V, J and clone size are those of that table, while D and trimming were read from the DNA. The sample contains about 47,000 clones, roughly 84% of which appear only once.

The chain joins TRBV11-2 to TRBJ1-2, with TRBD1 matching 8 bases. The sample was peripheral blood. The receptor was derived from a man aged 45-60 years with acute or convalescent COVID-19. The CDR3 loop reads CASSSTGGVNTF. In DNA, the CDR3 is TGTGCCAGCAGCTCCACAGGGGGGGTTAACACCTTC.